Described below is a single T cell receptor (beta chain) sequence and its context. The V and J ends lost 5 bases and 9 bases respectively, with 26 bases between them. Per germline, CDR1 LNHDA and CDR2 SQIVND (reference sequence). The CDR3 has 17 amino acids. The data belong to a study of technical replicates of blood from several donors. Clones were read by immunoSEQ multiplex PCR, and TCRdb kept only the in-frame ones, dropping some. The repertoire consists of around 95,000 clones, with over 85% occurring once and the leading ten covering roughly 0.24%. The J gene is TRBJ1-3, the V gene TRBV19; D possibly corresponds to TRBD1 (5 bases). The source material was T cells isolated from PBMCs. The sequence was collected from a human donor in good health. CDR3 nucleotides: TGTGCCAGTAGTGCCAAGACGACAGCAACACAGGCCCGCACCATATATTTT. Amino acids: CASSAKTTATQARTIYF. Together with reference TRBV19 and TRBJ1-3, the CDR3 gives the full variable domain: DGGITQSPKYLFRKEGQNVTLSCEQNLNHDAMYWYRQDPGQGLRLIYYSQIVNDFQKGDIAEGYSVSREKKESFPLTVTSAQKNPTAFYLCASSAKTTATQARTIYFGEGSWLTVV.